This paragraph reports one TCR beta chain. The data belong to a study of high-grade serous ovarian cancer treatment subgroups. TCRdb's copy holds only in-frame clones and misses some; the assay was immunoSEQ multiplex PCR. Here the sample spans a few thousand clones, around 74% being singletons. Tumor tissue was taken before any definitive surgery or chemotherapy was given. The junction had 12 bases not matched to a gene; V was cut back by 5 bases and J by 3 bases. The CDR3 covers 16 residues. Germline CDR1 reads PRHDT; CDR2 reads FYEKMQ (reference sequence). The sequence was obtained from a human donor with high-grade serous ovarian cancer. Sequencing input: tumor tissue. The chain carries TRBV13 and TRBJ2-5, with 7 bases fitting TRBD2. The CDR3 nucleotides are TGTGCCAGCAGCCCGCGCGACGGGGGGTTTGAAGAGACCCAGTACTTC. Its translation is CASSPRDGGFEETQYF.